The entry below gives a single T cell receptor beta chain sequence along with its context. The CDR3 is made up of 12 amino acids. V shed 4 bases and J shed 4 bases, with 7 bases lying between them. The multiple sclerosis control cohort comprised treatment-naive individuals presenting with stable or active relapsing-remitting disease. This sample was included in a study of CD8 T cells in Susac syndrome. RNA was extracted with the RNeasy kit, and a quantity of roughly 0.45 to 1 ug was reverse transcribed using random hexamers. Amplification of TCR beta CDR3 spanned 54 Vbeta and 13 Jbeta via immunoSEQ multiplex PCR. TCRdb analysed the immunoSEQ multiplex PCR reads with MiXCR anew, one entry per CDR3 protein. The table has 110,000 or so distinct CDR3 sequences, roughly 93% seen once.

This TCR derives from a human donor with multiple sclerosis. The chain joins TRBV12-3 or TRBV12-4 to TRBJ1-2; D unresolved. Source material: CD4+ T cells from PBMCs. CDR3 nucleotide sequence: TGTGCCAGCAGTTCCCTCCCCTATGGCTACACCTTC. Translating it yields CASSSLPYGYTF.